This T cell receptor (beta chain) was sequenced for a study of identical twins. Whole-study results and caveats: Excess sharing by twins proved weaker in beta out-of-frame sequences.

This clonotype has at least ten counts. Its antigen remains unidentified. This CDR3 has 11 residues. The V segment lost 8 bases and the J segment 7 bases; nucleotides outside the gene matches: 0. After template switching added a universal primer site, the resulting cDNA carried unique molecular identifiers. TCRdb fed the 5' RACE reads into MiXCR, producing one record per CDR3 protein. The sample contains more than 1.5 million distinct CDR3 sequences, less than 40% of which appear only once. The TCR was taken from a newborn girl in good health. The V and J genes are TRBV12-3 or TRBV12-4 and TRBJ2-1, with 9 bases matching TRBD2. Sequenced input: cord blood. The CDR3 protein is CASLAGNEQFF. The DNA for the CDR3 is TGTGCCAGCCTAGCGGGAAATGAGCAGTTCTTC.